Listed below are T cell receptor beta chains from one sample, sequenced in a study of blood T cell repertoires in COVID-19. Profiling relied on immunoSEQ multiplex PCR, and the TCRdb table lists in-frame clones only, not all of them. The sample holds approximately 290,000 clones, 90% seen once. Sequenced material: PBMCs or T cells enriched from blood (not recorded which). Every receptor here comes from a woman under 30 with acute COVID-19. The conserved cysteine and the conserved F or W are not part of the CDR3 here.

j_call v_call cdr3_aa
TRBJ1-1 TRBV7-9 ASSFDRTSSSEAF
TRBJ1-1 TRBV6-4 ASSEGQGGTEAF
TRBJ2-7 TRBV28 ASRRGASGSPEQY
TRBJ1-1 TRBV19 ASRFTEGANTEAF
TRBJ1-6 TRBV6-6 ASTQVGTPNSPLH
TRBJ1-2 TRBV12-3/TRBV12-4 ASRDGQRFGYT
TRBJ2-3 TRBV4-1 ASSQVGIPTDTQY
TRBJ2-7 TRBV7-6 ASSLSGSFDEQY
TRBJ2-7 TRBV19 ASSSMREVEYEQY
TRBJ2-1 TRBV7-9 ASSLRDRGPNEQF
TRBJ2-1 TRBV28 ASSFRLRSSYNEQF
TRBJ1-6 TRBV18 ASSQDRFNNSPLH
TRBJ1-6 TRBV5-4 ASSPRGESSYNSPLH
TRBJ1-2 TRBV27 ASSRTGPNYGYT
TRBJ2-2 TRBV6-5 ATFDSGVNTGELF
TRBJ2-3 TRBV3-1/TRBV3-2 ASSRGVDTQY
TRBJ2-1 TRBV9 ASSVASIRDLDEQF
TRBJ2-7 TRBV20-1 SASPGTGASEQY
TRBJ1-1 TRBV19 ASSDTTGESMNTEAF
TRBJ2-7 TRBV6-1 ASSEARQGAREQY
TRBJ1-2 TRBV28 ASSLFGEGDYGYT
TRBJ2-7 TRBV28 ASSSDNKQY
TRBJ1-3 TRBV28 ASSPGHGTGGNTIY
TRBJ2-7 TRBV7-9 ASSPRQGRYEQY
TRBJ1-4 TRBV7-2 ASSLQSHNEKLF
TRBJ1-5 TRBV7-6 ASSFFRGFNQPQH
TRBJ2-7 TRBV24-1 ATRTKTYEQY
TRBJ2-7 TRBV6-1 ASSEARTTGGSYEQY
TRBJ1-3 TRBV5-1 ASSLGAPGDTIY